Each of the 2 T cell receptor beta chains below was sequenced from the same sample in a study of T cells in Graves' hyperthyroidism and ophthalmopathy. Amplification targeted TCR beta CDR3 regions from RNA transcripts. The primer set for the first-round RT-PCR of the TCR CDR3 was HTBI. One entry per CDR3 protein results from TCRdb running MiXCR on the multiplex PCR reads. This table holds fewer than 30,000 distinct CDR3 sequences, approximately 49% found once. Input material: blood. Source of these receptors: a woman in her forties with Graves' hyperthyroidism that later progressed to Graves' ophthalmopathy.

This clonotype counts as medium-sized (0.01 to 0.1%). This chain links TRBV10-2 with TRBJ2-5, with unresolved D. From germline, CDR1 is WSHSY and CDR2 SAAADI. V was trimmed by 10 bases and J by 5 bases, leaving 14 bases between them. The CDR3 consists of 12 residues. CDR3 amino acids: CATRRRSETQYF. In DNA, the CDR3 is TGCGCCACCCGTCGCCGGAGCGAGACCCAGTACTTC.

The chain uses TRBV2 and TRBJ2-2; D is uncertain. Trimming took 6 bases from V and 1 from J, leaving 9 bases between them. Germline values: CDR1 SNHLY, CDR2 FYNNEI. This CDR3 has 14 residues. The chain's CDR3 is CASRTSQNTGELFF. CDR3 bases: TGTGCCAGCAGAACCTCACAGAACACCGGGGAGCTGTTTTTT.